What follows is one T cell receptor beta chain and its context. Different DNA sequences within this sample yield the same CDR3. The sample originates from a study of shared clonotypes between healthy human individuals. Sorted subsets were amplified in replicate PCRs using around 200 ng DNA, roughly 30,000 T cell genomes. Measured with immunoSEQ multiplex PCR; TCRdb has only the in-frame clones, and not every one. This table holds under 2.5 million clones, around 93% found once. Germline-derived CDR1 and CDR2 are KGHSH and LQKENI. The V segment lost 0 bases and the J segment 1 base; nucleotides outside the gene matches: 1. This CDR3 has 16 amino acids.

The receptor was derived from a man younger than 35 in good health. Some clones in this sample may be carry-over from other donors' samples. The chain links TRBV18 to TRBJ2-1; 9 bases map to TRBD1. Sequencing used naive CD4+ T cells from PBMCs. Subset described: CD45RA+ positively selected. CDR3 bases: TGTGCCAGCTCACCACCAGGGACAGGGTCCTACAATGAGCAGTTCTTC. Encoded protein: CASSPPGTGSYNEQFF.